This is a list of T cell receptor beta chains from one sample in a study of cytomegalovirus exposure and HLA in healthy donors. Clones were read by immunoSEQ multiplex PCR, and TCRdb kept only the in-frame ones, dropping some. The repertoire holds more than 95,000 clones, with 75% to 85% as singletons. Source material: PBMCs. The receptors derive from a man younger than 40 in good health and CMV-seronegative. CDR3s include the opening cysteine and the closing phenylalanine or tryptophan.

>TRBV7-9|TRBJ2-7
CASSSAGLSVPYEQYF
>TRBV7-2|TRBJ1-5
CASSYGHGGGLNQPQHF
>TRBV5-4|TRBJ2-5
CASSPYRGQETQYF
>TRBV7-2|TRBJ1-4
CASSTQQGASEKLFF
>TRBV28|TRBJ2-1
CASSTWGREFF
>TRBV5-1|TRBJ2-1
CASSLEGEYNEQFF
>TRBV5-4|TRBJ2-3
CASSQQGSTDTQYF
>TRBV4-3|TRBJ2-1
CASSQDLGSGGLYNEQFF
>TRBV15|TRBJ2-3
CATSRGTGTDTQYF
>TRBV27|TRBJ2-1
CASSPRLVLEQFF
>TRBV6-6|TRBJ2-2
CASSSGTGGRTGELFF
>TRBV19|TRBJ1-5
CASSRTGGSGEQPQHF
>TRBV27|TRBJ2-1
CASSSGLAAYNEQFF
>TRBV28|TRBJ2-3
CASITPGLAGGTDTQYF
>TRBV7-9|TRBJ2-1
CASSLQGANEQFF
>TRBV4-3|TRBJ2-7
CASSQEPQGGEQYF
>TRBV5-1|TRBJ2-1
CASSGGTRGDEQFF
>TRBV9|TRBJ1-1
CASSVGLRENTEAFF
>TRBV19|TRBJ2-7
CASSTGGFYEQYF
>TRBV5-1|TRBJ2-2
CASSPVGGVNTGELFF
>TRBV30|TRBJ1-3
CAWSARGFSGNTIYF
>TRBV7-5|TRBJ2-7
CVRSLDPSGVRDYEQYF
>TRBV19|TRBJ1-4
CASSIGAYSTRNEKLFF
>TRBV6-1|TRBJ2-2
CASSEVGQGLPGELFF
>TRBV7-3|TRBJ2-3
CASSLGQGDTQYF
>TRBV6-6|TRBJ2-1
CASRAGTSNEQFF
>TRBV7-2|TRBJ2-3
CASQLGGGRGADTQYF
>TRBV19|TRBJ1-4
CASSILGAGTNEKLFF
>TRBV6-5|TRBJ1-1
CASRNREANTEAFF
>TRBV4-1|TRBJ2-3
CASSQGSGRMSDTQYF
>TRBV30|TRBJ1-1
CAWSQTGSSTEAFF
>TRBV15|TRBJ2-3
CATSLGLEEDTQYF
>TRBV7-3|TRBJ2-7
CASSFQYGQSEQYF
>TRBV15|TRBJ1-1
CATSRDQGHTEAFF
>TRBV5-1|TRBJ2-5
CASSLAGTSQQETQYF
>TRBV28|TRBJ1-1
CASSSRQGRTEAFF
>TRBV28|TRBJ1-1
CASELQPNTEAFF
>TRBV15|TRBJ2-1
CATSGETDREVHNEQFF
>TRBV6-5|TRBJ2-1
CASRQTGYNEQFF
>TRBV19|TRBJ2-5
CASSTTAQETQYF
>TRBV4-2|TRBJ2-7
CASSQSAGSTLYEQYF
>TRBV5-5|TRBJ2-5
CASSWRGQQQETQYF
>TRBV29-1|TRBJ2-7
CRATGTWIYEQYF
>TRBV28|TRBJ1-2
CASVGGAYYGYTF
>TRBV27|TRBJ2-1
CASSLRLAGGDNEQFF